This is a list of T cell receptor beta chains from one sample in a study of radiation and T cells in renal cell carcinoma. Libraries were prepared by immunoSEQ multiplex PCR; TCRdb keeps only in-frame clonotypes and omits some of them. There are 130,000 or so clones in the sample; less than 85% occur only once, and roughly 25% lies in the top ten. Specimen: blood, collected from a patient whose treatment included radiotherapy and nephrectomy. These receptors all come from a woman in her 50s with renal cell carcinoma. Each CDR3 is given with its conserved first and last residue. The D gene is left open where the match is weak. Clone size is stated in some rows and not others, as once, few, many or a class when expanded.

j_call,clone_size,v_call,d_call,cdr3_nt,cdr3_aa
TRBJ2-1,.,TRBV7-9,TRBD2,TGTGCCAGCAGTATTAGCGGGGGGGCAATCTATGAGCAGTTCTTC,CASSISGGAIYEQFF
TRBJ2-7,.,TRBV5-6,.,TGTGCCAGCAGCTTGCCACAGGGAATTGCCTACGAGCAGTACTTC,CASSLPQGIAYEQYF
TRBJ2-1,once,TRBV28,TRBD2,TGTGCCAGCATCAAGGTACCGGGAGGTAGCGGGGGGTCCAGCTCCTACAATGAGCAGTTCTTC,CASIKVPGGSGGSSSYNEQFF
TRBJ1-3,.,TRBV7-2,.,TGTGCCAGCAGCTTAGCCGTTTCAAACACCATATATTTT,CASSLAVSNTIYF
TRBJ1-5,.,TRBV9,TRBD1,TGTGCCAGCAGCGTAGGACAGGGGAGAAATCAGCCCCAGCATTTT,CASSVGQGRNQPQHF
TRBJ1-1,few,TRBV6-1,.,TGTGCCAGCAGTAGTGAGAGGAACACTGAAGCTTTCTTT,CASSSERNTEAFF
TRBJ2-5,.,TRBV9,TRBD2,TGTGCCAGCAGCGTAGATCTAGCGGGGCAAGAGACCCAGTACTTC,CASSVDLAGQETQYF
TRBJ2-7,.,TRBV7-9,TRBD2,TGTGCCAGCAGCTTAGGCGGGAGGGTTACCTACGAGCAGTACTTC,CASSLGGRVTYEQYF
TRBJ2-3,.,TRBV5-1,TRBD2,TGCGCCAGCAGCTTGGTGCCTAGCGGGGGGTCTAGCACAGATACGCAGTATTTT,CASSLVPSGGSSTDTQYF
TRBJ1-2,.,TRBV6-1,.,TGTGCCAGCAACCCCTCCGGGGGGGACTACACCTTC,CASNPSGGDYTF
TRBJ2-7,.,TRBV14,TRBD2,TGTGCCAGCAGCCCTTTAGCGGGAATCAACGAGCAGTACTTC,CASSPLAGINEQYF
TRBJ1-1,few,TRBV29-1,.,TGCAGCGTTGAGCCCAGGATGAACACTGAAGCTTTCTTT,CSVEPRMNTEAFF
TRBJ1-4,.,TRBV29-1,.,TGCAGCGTTGAACAGGGGTCTGAAAAACTGTTTTTT,CSVEQGSEKLFF
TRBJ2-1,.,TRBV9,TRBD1,TGTGCCAGCAGCTCGGGACAGGCCTCCTACAATGAGCAGTTCTTC,CASSSGQASYNEQFF
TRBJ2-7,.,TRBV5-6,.,TGTGCCAGCAGCTTGGAGTACTCCAAGGAATTCTACGAGCAGTACTTC,CASSLEYSKEFYEQYF
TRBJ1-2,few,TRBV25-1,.,TGTGCCAGCAGTGCTGGGAGATATGGCTACACCTTC,CASSAGRYGYTF
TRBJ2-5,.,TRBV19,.,TGTGCCAGTAGTATCGGCCCCGGGACCAGTGAAGAGACCCAGTACTTC,CASSIGPGTSEETQYF
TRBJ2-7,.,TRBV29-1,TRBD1,TGCAGCGTTGAGACCGACAGGGGTTGGGGCGAGCAGTACTTC,CSVETDRGWGEQYF
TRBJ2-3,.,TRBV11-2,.,TGTGCCAGCAGCTTAGATGTGCGGACAGATACGCAGTATTTT,CASSLDVRTDTQYF
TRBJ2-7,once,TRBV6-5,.,TGTGCCAGCAGTCAAGGACCCGAGCAGTACTTC,CASSQGPEQYF
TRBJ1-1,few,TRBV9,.,TGTGCCAGCAGCGTAGGAGGGGGGCTCATGAACACTGAAGCTTTCTTT,CASSVGGGLMNTEAFF
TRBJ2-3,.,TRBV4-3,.,TGCGCCAGCAGCCGCTCAATCGGCGGGCTTAGCACAGATACGCAGTATTTT,CASSRSIGGLSTDTQYF
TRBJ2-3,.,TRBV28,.,TGTGCCAGCAGTTTAGAAGGAAGGCAGTATTTT,CASSLEGRQYF
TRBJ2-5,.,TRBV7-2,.,TGTGCCAGCAGCCCGGGAGATTTAAAAGAGACCCAGTACTTC,CASSPGDLKETQYF
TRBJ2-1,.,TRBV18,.,TGTGCCAGCTCACTCTCCCTGAGCTCCTACAATGAGCAGTTCTTC,CASSLSLSSYNEQFF
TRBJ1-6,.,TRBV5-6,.,TGTGCCAGCAGCTTGGGCCGGAATTCACCCCTCCACTTT,CASSLGRNSPLHF
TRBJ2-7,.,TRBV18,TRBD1,TGTGCCAGCTCACCTTGGACAGGAAAAACCTACGAGCAGTACTTC,CASSPWTGKTYEQYF
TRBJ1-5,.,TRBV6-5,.,TGTGCCAGCAGTTACGTCGGGGAGAATCAGCCCCAGCATTTT,CASSYVGENQPQHF
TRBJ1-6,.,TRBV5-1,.,TGCGCCAGCAGCCTCGACACGGGTTCACCCCTCCACTTT,CASSLDTGSPLHF
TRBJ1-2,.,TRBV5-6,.,TGTGCCAGCAGCTTGGGTAGCAGTCACTATGGCTACACCTTC,CASSLGSSHYGYTF
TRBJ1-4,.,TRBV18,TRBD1,TGTGCCAGCTCGCCGGGACAGGGAATGTCTGGTGAAAAACTGTTTTTT,CASSPGQGMSGEKLFF
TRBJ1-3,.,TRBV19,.,TGTGCCAGTAGTGTGGGAGGCAAGTGGAACACCATATATTTT,CASSVGGKWNTIYF
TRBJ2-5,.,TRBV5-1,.,TGCGCCAGCAGCGGAAACAGCGACCCGACGGAGACCCAGTACTTC,CASSGNSDPTETQYF
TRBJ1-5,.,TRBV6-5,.,TGTGCCAGCAGTTCCCGGGACAACCAGCCCCAGCATTTT,CASSSRDNQPQHF
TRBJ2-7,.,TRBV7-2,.,TGTGCCAGCAGCTTAGGGAGTTCCTCCTACGAGCAGTACTTC,CASSLGSSSYEQYF
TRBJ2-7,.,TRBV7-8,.,TGTGCCAGCAGCCTCTTCTCTGAGCAGTACTTC,CASSLFSEQYF
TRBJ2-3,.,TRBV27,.,TGTGCCAGCAGTCCCGGAATAGTGGGCACAGATACGCAGTATTTT,CASSPGIVGTDTQYF
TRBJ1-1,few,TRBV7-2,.,TGTGCCAGCAGCCTAGAATCGAACACTGAAGCTTTCTTT,CASSLESNTEAFF
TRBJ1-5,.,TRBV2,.,TGTGCCAGCAGTGGACAGGTTAGCAATCAGCCCCAGCATTTT,CASSGQVSNQPQHF
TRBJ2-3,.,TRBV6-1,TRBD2,TGTGCCAGCTCTAGGACTAGCGGGGTCACAGATACGCAGTATTTT,CASSRTSGVTDTQYF
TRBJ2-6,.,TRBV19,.,TGTGCCAGTAGTATAGATCACGGGGGTTCAGGGGCCAACGTCCTGACTTTC,CASSIDHGGSGANVLTF
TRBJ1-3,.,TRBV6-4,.,TGTGCCAGCAGTCCGACCCCAGGGGTTGCTGGAAACACCATATATTTT,CASSPTPGVAGNTIYF
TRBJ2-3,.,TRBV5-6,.,TGTGCCAGCAGCTTGGACAGAACCGGCACAGATACGCAGTATTTT,CASSLDRTGTDTQYF
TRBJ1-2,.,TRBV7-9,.,TGTGCCAGCAGCTTAGTAACAAGTTATGGCTACACCTTC,CASSLVTSYGYTF
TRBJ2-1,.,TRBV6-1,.,TGTGCCAGCAGTGGGGGAAGCTCCTACAATGAGCAGTTCTTC,CASSGGSSYNEQFF
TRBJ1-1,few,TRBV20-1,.,TGCAGTGCTAGATTTCCTGAAGCTTTCTTT,CSARFPEAFF
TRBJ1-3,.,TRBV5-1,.,TGCGCCAGCAGCCCTGGAAGGACTGGAAACACCATATATTTT,CASSPGRTGNTIYF
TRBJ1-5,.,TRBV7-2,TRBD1,TGTGCCAGCAGCTTAGTTGGGACAGGGGTCGGTCAGCCCCAGCATTTT,CASSLVGTGVGQPQHF
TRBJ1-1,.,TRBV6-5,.,TGTGCCAGCAGTTACTCTTCGGTGCAGACTGAAGCTTTCTTT,CASSYSSVQTEAFF
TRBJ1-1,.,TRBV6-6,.,TGTGCCAGCAGTTACGACGGGGCCGGGACTGAAGCTTTCTTT,CASSYDGAGTEAFF
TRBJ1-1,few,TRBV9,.,TGTGCCAGCAGCGTAGGCCTTTCTCGGGATATGAATGAAGCTTTCTTT,CASSVGLSRDMNEAFF
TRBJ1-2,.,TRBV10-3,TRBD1,TGTGCCATCAGTTCGGACAGGTCGGCTAACTATGGCTACACCTTC,CAISSDRSANYGYTF
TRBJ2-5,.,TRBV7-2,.,TGTGCCAGCAGCTTACGCCTTAGCGGAGAGACCCAGTACTTC,CASSLRLSGETQYF
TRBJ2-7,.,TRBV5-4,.,TGTGCCAGCAGCTTGGCTGGGAACGAGCAGTACTTC,CASSLAGNEQYF
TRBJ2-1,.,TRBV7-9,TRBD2,TGTGCCAGCAGCCTACTAGCGGGAGGGAATACCGGGCAGTTCTTC,CASSLLAGGNTGQFF
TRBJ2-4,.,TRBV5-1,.,TGCGCCAGCAGCACGGACCTTAACCACAAAAACATTCAGTACTTC,CASSTDLNHKNIQYF
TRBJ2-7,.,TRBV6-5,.,TGTGCCAGCAGTAACACCATTTACGAGCAGTACTTC,CASSNTIYEQYF
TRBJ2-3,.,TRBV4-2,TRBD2,TGTGCCAGCAGCCAAGATCAGCGGGGGGGCGTAAAAGGGCATACGCAGTATTTT,CASSQDQRGGVKGHTQYF
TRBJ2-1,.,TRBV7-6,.,TGTGCCAGCAGCAAAGGACTAGGGGGACAGACCTACAATGAGCAGTTCTTC,CASSKGLGGQTYNEQFF